This TCR beta chain stems from a study of spatial heterogeneity in lung cancer (dated by TCRdb to about 2019). For the wider study: Beta-chain transcripts were consistently detected in greater numbers than alpha-chain transcripts, which likely reflects a higher abundance of beta-chain transcripts. In the raw uncorrected reads, each unique combination of TCR and UMI appeared more than ten times on average. Both alpha and beta chains were TCR-sequenced in approximately 220 tumor regions, under 70 matched nontumor lung samples and around 50 PBMC samples obtained at surgery. Nonsynonymous mutation counts, determined by whole-exome sequencing of tumor tissue, were related to features of the TCR repertoire. TCR alpha and beta repertoires were quantitatively compared across multiple tumor regions, matched nontumor lung and blood in non-small cell lung cancer. Study-level results and caveats: Additional single-cell paired TCR alpha and beta sequencing was considered necessary to confirm, at a functional level, the hypothesis that regional TCRs recognize regional mutations. Ubiquitous expanded tumor TCRs showed up in blood more often at tumor resection than at routine follow-up.

Preparation of the library involved 5' RACE. The sequencer was a NextSeq 500. The TCR library protocol attached a unique molecular identifier to each TCR cDNA molecule to allow correction of PCR and sequencing errors. The study's own analysis went as follows. Decombinator tools were used for TCR identification, UMI-based error correction and CDR3 extraction. TCRs above a frequency of 2 per 1,000, corresponding to the top 1% of the tumor frequency distribution, were defined as expanded. Renyi diversity was computed with the R vegan package after each repertoire had been subsampled 100 times to 5,000 TCRs. CDR3 similarity networks were constructed using string-kernel similarity of amino acid triplets, with links drawn between CDR3s whose pairwise similarity was above 0.82. Through fastp at Q25 and MiXCR, TCRdb rebuilt clones from the public reads, retaining in-frame beta chains. Every distinct CDR3 protein forms one entry, paired with its most common genes and DNA. The V and J calls follow TCRdb's processing rather than the paper's. This sample holds about 92,000 distinct CDR3 sequences; 9.5% to 15% were observed only once. The ten largest make up about two fifths of the sample.

Measured from the cysteine to the phenylalanine, the CDR3 is 15 residues long. Kept here is only the CDR3 DNA, which spans 45 bases and is read in frame from base 1. The germline V gene encodes CDR1 SGHTA and CDR2 FQGNSA. Trimming removed 0 bases from V and 0 bases from J, leaving 8 bases between the germline ends. Points on this clonotype: The specificity of this receptor is unknown. No base-level quality is on record; no much larger clone is a single base apart.

This sample's time point label indicates: sample taken at primary tumor resection. The donors were 72 patients from the lung TRACERx cohort who had early-stage, untreated non-small cell lung cancer. For TCR sequencing, whole RNA was extracted from tumor and nontumor lung tissue, or from cryopreserved PBMC samples, and no cell sorting was done. Only patients with enough RNA available from two or more tumor regions were chosen for TCR sequencing. Specimen: PBMCs, collected at surgery. The sequence links TRBV7-2 to TRBJ1-1; the D segment cannot be called with confidence. The clonotype originates from a male donor with early-stage non-small cell lung cancer. The DNA sequence follows: TGTGCCAGCAGCTTAGCCGGGCGACTGAACACTGAAGCTTTCTTT. Translated, it gives CASSLAGRLNTEAFF.